Shown below are 8 T cell receptor beta chains from a single sample sequenced in a study of blood T cell repertoires in COVID-19. TCRdb's copy holds only in-frame clones and misses some; the assay was immunoSEQ multiplex PCR. The sample lists roughly 87,000 clones; 70% to 85% were seen once. The specimen was peripheral blood. Source of these receptors: a woman of 80 years or more with COVID-19, enrolled during active disease.

V and J are TRBV27 and TRBJ2-2; 7 bases are a match to TRBD1. Germline V gives CDR1 MNHEY, CDR2 SMNVEV (reference sequence). V was clipped by 5 bases and J by 0 bases; unmatched bases: 6. CDR3 length: 16 residues. CDR3 sequence reads: CASSPKTGTNTGELFF. The CDR3 DNA is TGTGCCAGCAGTCCCAAGACAGGGACGAACACCGGGGAGCTGTTTTTT.

This clone was counted a single time. V is TRBV2 and J is TRBJ1-2, with 7 bases aligning to TRBD1. CDR1 and CDR2 from the germline V gene are SNHLY and FYNNEI. The CDR3 extends over 16 amino acids. The V and J ends lost 6 bases and 0 bases, in that order; junction bases with no gene match: 10. CDR3 DNA: TGTGCCAGCAGCGTTAACCGGGACAGCTCTAACTATGGCTACACCTTC. Its translation is CASSVNRDSSNYGYTF.

The chain recombines TRBV20-1 with TRBJ1-1, with a tentative D call TRBD1 (5 bases). Trimming took 3 bases from V and 2 from J, leaving 10 bases between them. CDR1 is DFQATT, CDR2 SNEGSKA, per germline (reference sequence). The CDR3 covers 13 residues. The DNA for the CDR3 is TGCAGTGCTAGTCAGCAGGGAAACACTGAAGCTTTCTTT. Amino acids: CSASQQGNTEAFF.

CDR3 in DNA: TGTGCCAGCGGTAGACAAAACACTGAAGCTTTCTTT. Residues: CASGRQNTEAFF. The V call is TRBV9, the J call TRBJ1-1; D is ambiguous. V lost 7 bases and J 2 bases, leaving 9 bases between the germline ends. This CDR3 spans 12 amino acids. Per germline, CDR1 SGDLS and CDR2 YYNGEE. Supplemented by reference TRBV9 and TRBJ1-1, the full variable domain reads DSGVTQTPKHLITATGQRVTLRCSPRSGDLSVYWYQQSLDQGLQFLIQYYNGEERAKGNILERFSAQQFPDLHSELNLSSLELGDSALYFCASGRQNTEAFFGQGTRLTVV.

The CDR3 protein is CSVVGGEGNIQYF. CDR3 sequence (DNA): TGCAGCGTTGTTGGAGGGGAAGGGAACATTCAGTACTTC. V is TRBV29-1 and J is TRBJ2-4; weak D call: TRBD2 (6 bases). In germline, CDR1 is SQVTM, CDR2 ANQGSEA. The V and J ends lost 4 bases and 7 bases respectively, with 14 bases between them. The CDR3 spans 13 residues. The variable domain in full, completed from reference TRBV29-1 and TRBJ2-4, reads SAVISQKPSRDICQRGTSLTIQCQVDSQVTMMFWYRQQPGQSLTLIATANQGSEATYESGFVIDKFPISRPNLTFSTLTVSNMSPEDSSIYLCSVVGGEGNIQYFGAGTRLSVL.

The chain joins TRBV6-2 or TRBV6-3 to TRBJ2-3; D remains ambiguous. The CDR3 loop spans 14 amino acids. In germline, CDR1 is MNHEY, CDR2 SVGEGT. The V end lost 6 bases, the J end lost 4 bases, and 14 bases lay between the germline ends. CDR3 DNA: TGTGCCAGCAGCTCATCCCCCCGGGCAGATACGCAGTATTTT. Translated: CASSSSPRADTQYF.

The CDR3: CASSLQSPPNSPLHF. In DNA form, the CDR3 reads TGTGCCAGCAGTTTACAGTCTCCCCCTAATTCACCCCTCCACTTT. This chain connects TRBV2 to TRBJ1-6; D unclear. Germline V gene data show CDR1 as SNHLY and CDR2 as FYNNEI. The CDR3 has 15 residues. Trimming removed 5 bases from V and 6 bases from J, with 14 bases in between. The entire variable domain, with the rest obtained from reference TRBV2 and TRBJ1-6, is as follows: EPEVTQTPSHQVTQMGQEVILRCVPISNHLYFYWYRQILGQKVEFLVSFYNNEISEKSEIFDDQFSVERPDGSNFTLKIRSTKLEDSAMYFCASSLQSPPNSPLHFGNGTRLTVT.

The chain links TRBV18 to TRBJ1-2, with D perhaps TRBD1 (5 bases). Looked up from germline, CDR1 is KGHSH and CDR2 is LQKENI. The CDR3 loop spans 15 amino acids. Trimming took 3 bases from V and 2 from J, leaving 13 bases between them. CDR3 loop: CASSPGVWGNYGYTF. CDR3 nucleotide sequence: TGTGCCAGCTCACCGGGTGTTTGGGGCAACTATGGCTACACCTTC.